This T cell receptor (beta chain) is from a study of blood T cell repertoires in COVID-19. Study information: From the United States, Italy and Spain came samples of acute and convalescent COVID-19. The analysed material was cDNA or gDNA that came from T cells, B-cell-depleted T cells, or PBMCs.

Method: immunoSEQ multiplex PCR; TCRdb's copy keeps in-frame clones and lacks some. Among some 140,000 clones listed, approximately 88% were seen once. V was cut by 7 bases and J by 6 bases, with 9 bases left in between. CDR1 and CDR2 from the germline V gene are MNHNY and SVGAGI (reference sequence). CDR3 size: 12 residues. Living in under 30 US areas, the participants were between roughly 18 and 90 years of age. The source material was PBMCs or T cells enriched from blood (not recorded which). The V and J genes are TRBV6-6 and TRBJ1-4, with D perhaps matching TRBD1 (5 bases). The receptor was isolated from a man aged 35 to 55 with acute COVID-19. This CDR3 reads CASTREDEKLFF. As DNA, the CDR3 is TGTGCCAGCACCAGGGAGGATGAAAAACTGTTTTTT.